A selection of T cell receptor beta chains follows, all from one sample in a study of blood T cell repertoires in COVID-19. TCRdb keeps only in-frame clones here, not all; method: immunoSEQ multiplex PCR. This table holds 200,000 to 250,000 clones, about nine tenths found once. The material sequenced was peripheral blood. The receptors stem from a woman aged 60-75 years with acute or convalescent COVID-19. Both conserved end residues are trimmed from each CDR3. Fields, in order: V gene, CDR3 protein.

TRBV15 ATSRAGGISAGNTIY
TRBV5-4 ASSPPGASGDNEQF
TRBV15 ATSRELVSYNEQF
TRBV7-3 ASSETGGSYNEQF
TRBV5-5 ASRPIGTVYGYT
TRBV12-3/TRBV12-4 ASSPPGSPLH
TRBV5-1 ASRVPGSRLETQY
TRBV3-1/TRBV3-2 ASSQDSRGRNTEAF
TRBV7-9 ASSARDGGTQY
TRBV15 ATSRDLGGADTQY
TRBV18 ASSRPVTAQETQY